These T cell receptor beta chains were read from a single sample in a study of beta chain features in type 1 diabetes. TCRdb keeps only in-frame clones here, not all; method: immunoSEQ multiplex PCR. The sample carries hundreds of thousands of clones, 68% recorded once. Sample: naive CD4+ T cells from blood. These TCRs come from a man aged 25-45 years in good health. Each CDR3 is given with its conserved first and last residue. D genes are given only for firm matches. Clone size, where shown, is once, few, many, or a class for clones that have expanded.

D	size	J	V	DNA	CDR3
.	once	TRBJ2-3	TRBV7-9	TGTGCCAGCAGCTTACAGGGGTGGACAGATACGCAGTATTTT	CASSLQGWTDTQYF
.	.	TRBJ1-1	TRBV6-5	TGTGCCAGCAGCCGGGCGGGTGGACCGAACACTGAAGCTTTCTTT	CASSRAGGPNTEAFF
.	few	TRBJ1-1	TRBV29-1	TGCAGCGTTGAAGGGACCATTACTGAAGCTTTCTTT	CSVEGTITEAFF
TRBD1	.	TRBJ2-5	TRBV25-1	TGTGCCAGCAGTGAAGAGGGACAGGGAGAGACCCAGTACTTC	CASSEEGQGETQYF
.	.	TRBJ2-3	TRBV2	TGTGCCAGCAGTGAAACTTCCGTTCTTCCGTATTTT	CASSETSVLPYF
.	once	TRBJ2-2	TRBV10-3	TGTGCCATCAGGCCAGCGGCAATCACCGGGGAGCTGTTTTTT	CAIRPAAITGELFF
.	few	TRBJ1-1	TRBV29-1	TGCAGCGTTGAAGACTGGCGGAACACTGAAGCTTTCTTT	CSVEDWRNTEAFF
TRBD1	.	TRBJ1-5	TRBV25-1	TGTGCCAGCAGTGAGACAGGGAGGAATCAGCCCCAGCATTTT	CASSETGRNQPQHF
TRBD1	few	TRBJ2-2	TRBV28	TGTGCCAGCAGACCACCGGGACAGGGGAACGGGGAGCTGTTTTTT	CASRPPGQGNGELFF
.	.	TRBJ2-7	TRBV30	TGTGCCTGGAGTGAAGTCGGGACCCGAAGCTCCTACGAGCAGTACTTC	CAWSEVGTRSSYEQYF
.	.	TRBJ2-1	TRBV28	TGTGCCAGCAGTCTCAGGGTCGGTGAGGAGTTCTTC	CASSLRVGEEFF